These 25 T cell receptor beta chains were all obtained from the same sample, sequenced in a study of Graves' ophthalmopathy and Graves' hyperthyroidism. RNA transcripts were the template, and TCR beta CDR3 regions were amplified from them. First-round RT-PCR relied on HTBI primers, and a second-round multiplex PCR came next. Each CDR3 protein is one row after TCRdb ran MiXCR on the multiplex PCR reads. Counted here are under 400,000 distinct CDR3 sequences, roughly a sixth occurring once; the ten biggest clones make up around 12%. Sequencing was done on a sample of peripheral blood. Every receptor here comes from an adult man with Graves' ophthalmopathy.

The chain employs TRBV12-3 or TRBV12-4 and TRBJ1-1, with D unresolved. This CDR3 comprises 14 residues. The V end was cut by 4 bases, the J end by 0 bases, with 9 bases between. The CDR3 DNA sequence: TGTGCCAGCAGTTCCCTCGTCCTGAACACTGAAGCTTTCTTT. Its translation: CASSSLVLNTEAFF.

The rearrangement links TRBV7-2 to TRBJ2-7, with D hard to call. Germline V gives CDR1 SGHTA, CDR2 FQGNSA. Trimming cost V 3 bases and J 3 bases, with 12 bases left between them. The CDR3 extends over 14 amino acids. CDR3 DNA sequence: TGTGCCAGCAGCTTGGATGCTCTAGTCTACGAGCAGTACTTC. Protein sequence: CASSLDALVYEQYF.

At least ten counts were recorded for this clonotype. A much larger clone is a single base away; this may be a read error. No conserved phenylalanine or tryptophan ends this CDR3, so it is likely a read error. The chain joins TRBV30 to TRBJ1-1; D is uncertain. Germline CDR1 and CDR2: GTSNPN and SVGIG (reference sequence). Trimming shortened V by 0 bases and J by 8 bases, and 13 bases separated the two germline ends. The CDR3 extends over 13 amino acids. The CDR3 is CAWSVRRSYEAFL. The DNA of the CDR3 is TGTGCCTGGAGTGTACGTCGGTCGTACGAAGCTTTCCTT.

This clonotype was observed many times. Being one base from a much bigger clone, this may be a read error. This chain joins TRBV6-5 and TRBJ1-6; D remains ambiguous. V lost 2 bases and J 7 bases, leaving 15 bases between the germline ends. The CDR3 totals 16 residues. The V gene's germline CDR1 is MNHEY and CDR2 SVGAGI. The CDR3 DNA reads TGTGCCAGCAGTTACGCGTCCAGCTCGGGGAATTCACCCCTCCACTTT. Translated: CASSYASSSGNSPLHF.

This clonotype was seen ten or more times. The chain links TRBV5-1 to TRBJ1-2; TRBD1 is a possible D gene (5 bases). This CDR3 has 15 amino acids. V lost 0 bases to trimming and J lost 9 bases, with 18 bases between them. Germline V gene data show CDR1 as SGHRS and CDR2 as YFSETQ. The CDR3 coding sequence is TGCGCCAGCAGCTTGGGGGGCAGGAGGCTGGTGAGCTACACCTTC. Its protein is CASSLGGRRLVSYTF.

This clonotype was seen many times. V usage is TRBV12-3 or TRBV12-4 and J usage is TRBJ1-2; no clear D. The CDR3 extends over 16 amino acids. The V gene lost 3 bases and the J gene lost 8 bases, with 22 bases spanning the gap. In nucleotides, the CDR3 is TGTGCCAGCAGTTTTTCGTCCAGGATGGGAGCAAGCGGCTACACCTTC. Protein product: CASSFSSRMGASGYTF.

This clonotype was found a few times. The chain links TRBV5-5 to TRBJ1-5; 11 positions agree with TRBD1. J lost 7 bases, V lost 4 bases, and 4 bases had no gene match. There are 14 residues in the CDR3. Germline V lookup: CDR1 SGHKS, CDR2 YYEKEE (reference sequence). The chain's CDR3 is CASSQGTGGQPQHF. CDR3 nucleotides: TGTGCCAGCAGCCAGGGGACAGGGGGACAGCCCCAGCATTTT.

In this sample, this clonotype turned up many times. The V and J genes are TRBV30 and TRBJ1-1; the D is unclear. The CDR3 sequence is 12 residues long. Trimming shortened V by 0 bases and J by 7 bases, and 9 bases separated the two germline ends. The germline V gene encodes CDR1 GTSNPN and CDR2 SVGIG (reference sequence). CDR3 nucleotides: TGTGCCTGGAGTGTACGAGAAGATGAAGCTTTCTTT. As protein: CAWSVREDEAFF.

This clonotype occurred many times. J is TRBJ1-2 and V is TRBV12-3 or TRBV12-4; 10 positions match TRBD1. V gave up 6 bases and J gave up 4 bases; unmatched junction bases: 5. The CDR3 length is 14 residues. The CDR3 loop reads CASRRDRGSYGYTF. Written as DNA, the CDR3 is TGTGCCAGCAGGAGGGACAGGGGTTCCTATGGCTACACCTTC.

Many counts were recorded for this clonotype. This sequence joins TRBV12-3 or TRBV12-4 and TRBJ2-7; 9 bases line up with TRBD1. V lost 5 bases to trimming and J lost 5 bases; unmatched junction nucleotides: 7. The CDR3 sequence is 14 residues long. In DNA, the CDR3 is TGTGCCAGCAGTACCCGGACAGGGGAGGACGAGCAGTACTTC. Translation gives CASSTRTGEDEQYF.

This clonotype was detected many times. The chain uses TRBV6-5 and TRBJ1-5, with 7 positions matching TRBD1. This CDR3 is built from 14 residues. After removal of 7 bases from V and 6 bases from J, the junction contained 9 bases not matched to a gene. Germline V gene data show CDR1 as MNHEY and CDR2 as SVGAGI. CDR3 sequence (DNA): TGTGCCAGCACTCTGGACAGGAATAGTCAGCCCCAGCATTTT. It yields the protein CASTLDRNSQPQHF.

V gene TRBV29-1 combines with J gene TRBJ1-2; 11 bases align to TRBD1. The CDR3 consists of 15 residues. Losses at the gene ends were 1 base for V and 3 bases for J; bases not matched to a gene: 4. Looked up from germline, CDR1 is SQVTM and CDR2 is ANQGSEA. The CDR3 nucleotides are TGCAGCGTTGAAGTCCGGGACAGGGGGGACTATGGCTACACCTTC. This gives the protein CSVEVRDRGDYGYTF.

This clonotype was seen repeatedly, ten times or more. This chain joins TRBV6-1 and TRBJ2-3; D remains ambiguous. V shed 6 bases and J shed 4 bases, with 17 bases lying between them. This CDR3 comprises 15 residues. Looked up from germline, CDR1 is MNHNS and CDR2 is SASEGT. The CDR3 is CASRDGAAVSDTQYF. As DNA, the CDR3 is TGTGCCAGCAGAGATGGCGCAGCAGTCTCAGATACGCAGTATTTT.

The rearrangement uses TRBV6-1 and TRBJ2-5; 10 bases line up with TRBD2. CDR3 length: 14 residues. From germline, CDR1 is MNHNS and CDR2 SASEGT. The ends lost 8 bases at V and 2 bases at J; junction bases unmatched: 5. The CDR3 is CASRSSGGQETQYF. The CDR3, as DNA: TGTGCCAGCCGGTCTAGCGGGGGACAAGAGACCCAGTACTTC.

Comments on this clonotype: This may be a read error: a much more frequent sequence differs by one nucleotide. The rearrangement uses TRBV20-1 and TRBJ2-7; 8 positions match TRBD2. The CDR3 length is 14 residues. V gave up 2 bases and J gave up 4 bases; unmatched junction bases: 7. The germline gives CDR1 DFQATT, CDR2 SNEGSKA (reference sequence). The CDR3 is CSARKSGSSYEQYV. CDR3 bases: TGCAGTGCTAGAAAAAGCGGGAGTTCGTACGAGCAGTACGTC.

There are many counts of this clonotype. The chain carries TRBV20-1 and TRBJ2-5; 15 bases agree with TRBD2. CDR1 DFQATT and CDR2 SNEGSKA come from the germline V gene (reference sequence). This CDR3 has 16 amino acids. The V segment lost 1 base and the J segment 5 bases; nucleotides outside the gene matches: 5. The CDR3 DNA is TGCAGTGCTAGAGGGACTAGCGGGAGGGAAGGGGAGACCCAGTACTTC. This codes for CSARGTSGREGETQYF.

This clonotype was seen ten or more times. This chain links TRBV28 with TRBJ1-1; 10 nucleotides align to TRBD1. Unmatched junction bases numbered 6, after V lost 3 bases and J lost 14 bases. The CDR3 loop spans 12 amino acids. In germline, CDR1 is MDHEN, CDR2 SYDVKM. CDR3 in amino acids: CASSLRDRGSFF. DNA of the CDR3: TGTGCCAGCAGTTTGCGGGACAGGGGATCATTCTTT.

In regard to this clonotype: Possible read error: a much larger clone is one base away. This chain joins TRBV7-3 and TRBJ1-6; no firm D call. The CDR3 is 13 amino acids. CDR1 SGHTA and CDR2 FQGTGA come from the germline V gene. CDR3 coding DNA: TGTGCCGGCAGCTTAGAGAGCAATTCACCCCTCCACTTT. Translated, it gives CAGSLESNSPLHF.

CDR3 DNA: TGTGCCAGCAGCACGACAAGAGGTTCACCCCTCCACTTT. This encodes CASSTTRGSPLHF. J is TRBJ1-6 and V is TRBV27; D not certain. This CDR3 spans 13 amino acids. V was trimmed by 6 bases and J by 9 bases, leaving 12 bases between them. Germline CDR1 is MNHEY and CDR2 is SMNVEV (reference sequence).

This clonotype was observed many times. The V gene is TRBV30, the J gene TRBJ2-7; 7 bases align to TRBD2. Looked up from germline, CDR1 is GTSNPN and CDR2 is SVGIG (reference sequence). With 1 base clipped from V and 2 bases from J, the junction kept 5 bases outside the gene matches. The CDR3 runs to 14 residues. For the CDR3, the DNA is TGTGCCTGGAGTGGGCAGCGGGGAGCCTACGAGCAGTACTTC. This gives the protein CAWSGQRGAYEQYF.

Many counts were recorded for this clonotype. The chain links TRBV12-3 or TRBV12-4 to TRBJ2-6, with a weak D call TRBD1 (6 bases). This CDR3 comprises 15 residues. The V end was cut by 5 bases, the J end by 6 bases, with 14 bases between. CDR3 bases: TGTGCCAGCAGTCCAGGGGTATCCCTGGCCAACGTCCTGACTTTC. Translated, it gives CASSPGVSLANVLTF.

This sequence joins TRBV30 and TRBJ2-7, with 7 bases fitting TRBD2. Trimming removed 2 bases from V and 4 bases from J; junction bases left unmatched: 8. This CDR3 spans 14 amino acids. CDR1 is GTSNPN and CDR2 is SVGIG in the germline V gene (reference sequence). DNA for the CDR3: TGTGCCTGGAGTAGACCTGGGGGGGGATACGAGCAGTACTTC. It translates to CAWSRPGGGYEQYF.

This clonotype was seen more than once but under ten times. The chain couples TRBV6-2 or TRBV6-3 to TRBJ2-7, with a possible D match to TRBD1 (5 bases). Trimming left V 4 bases short and J 1 base short, with 8 bases between. In germline, CDR1 is MNHEY, CDR2 SVGEGT. The CDR3 runs 13 residues. DNA of the CDR3: TGTGCCAGCAGTTCGACAGCTTCCTACGAGCAGTACTTC. Its protein product is CASSSTASYEQYF.

The V call is TRBV4-1, the J call TRBJ1-1; unclear D gene. Germline loops: CDR1 MGHRA, CDR2 YSYEKL. V gave up 5 bases and J gave up 2 bases, with 15 bases separating them. The CDR3 is 15 amino acids. The CDR3 sequence is CASSIRSRTNTEAFF. The CDR3 DNA reads TGCGCCAGCAGCATAAGGTCCAGGACTAACACTGAAGCTTTCTTT.

This clonotype turned up a few times. Possible read error: a much larger clone is one base away. The CDR3 ends on some other residue instead of the conserved phenylalanine or tryptophan, so this is likely a read error. CDR3 DNA sequence: TGTGCCAGCAGCCATCCAGGGGCCGGGGAGCTGTTTCTT. Protein product: CASSHPGAGELFL. V is TRBV5-5 and J is TRBJ2-2; weak D call: TRBD1 (6 bases). Deletions cut 4 bases from V and 6 bases from J, with 10 bases between. This CDR3 comprises 13 residues. Germline V lookup: CDR1 SGHKS, CDR2 YYEKEE (reference sequence).